The sequence of this T cell receptor beta chain was determined in a study of shared T cell receptors in the human thymus. Germline V gene data show CDR1 as LNHNV and CDR2 as YYDKDF (reference sequence). The CDR3 sequence is 16 residues long. J lost 0 bases, V lost 5 bases, and 5 bases had no gene match. Some clones are missing from TCRdb's copy, which holds only in-frame ones; the method was immunoSEQ multiplex PCR. The repertoire consists of about 660,000 clones, with roughly 90% occurring once and the leading ten covering about 0.01%. This sample was shared with a second study, whose subject was human thymus T cells.

Sequencing input: thymocytes. The V and J genes are TRBV15 and TRBJ2-1, with TRBD1 matching 9 bases. The receptor's source is a boy in the first two years of life with a congenital heart defect. The CDR3 DNA reads as TGTGCCACCAGCTCCGGGACAGGGAGCTCCTACAATGAGCAGTTCTTC. Protein sequence: CATSSGTGSSYNEQFF.